The source of this T cell receptor (beta chain) is a study of T cell responses to AZD1222 COVID-19 vaccine. Across the whole study: Some second doses came at about 4 weeks and others at about 12 weeks; these were pooled.

The table came from immunoSEQ multiplex PCR; TCRdb's copy has only in-frame clones and leaves some out. Of about 190,000 clones in the sample, approximately 94% were seen once. The CDR3 loop spans 13 amino acids. V lost 3 bases, J lost 4 bases, and 9 bases lay in between. The germline CDR1 and CDR2 sequences are LNHDA and SQIVND (reference sequence). In the case of this clone: Its antigen is not known.

Study-level results: Nearly half of unique spike-specific TCRs reportedly avoided B.1.351 and B.1.1.7 mutated regions.

The receptor was derived from an adult in good health. V usage is TRBV19 and J usage is TRBJ1-2, with no clear D. Specimen: peripheral blood, collected on day 0 of AZD1222 vaccination. The CDR3 nucleotides are TGTGCCAGTAGTATTATCCAGAGCTATGGCTACACCTTC. This gives the protein CASSIIQSYGYTF. Based on the CDR3 plus reference TRBV19 and TRBJ1-2, the full variable domain is DGGITQSPKYLFRKEGQNVTLSCEQNLNHDAMYWYRQDPGQGLRLIYYSQIVNDFQKGDIAEGYSVSREKKESFPLTVTSAQKNPTAFYLCASSIIQSYGYTFGSGTRLTVV.